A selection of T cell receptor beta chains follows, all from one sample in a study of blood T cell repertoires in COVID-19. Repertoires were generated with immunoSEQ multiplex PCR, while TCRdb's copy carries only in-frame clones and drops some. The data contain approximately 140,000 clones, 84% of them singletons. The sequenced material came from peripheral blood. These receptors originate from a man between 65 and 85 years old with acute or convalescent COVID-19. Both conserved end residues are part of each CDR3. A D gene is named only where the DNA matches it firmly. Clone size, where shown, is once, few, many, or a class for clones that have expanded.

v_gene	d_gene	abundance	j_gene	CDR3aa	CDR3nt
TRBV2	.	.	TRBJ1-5	CASNEQGSQPQHF	TGTGCCAGCAATGAACAGGGATCTCAGCCCCAGCATTTT
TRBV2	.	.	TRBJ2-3	CASSELVTDTQYF	TGTGCCAGCAGTGAACTAGTCACAGATACGCAGTATTTT
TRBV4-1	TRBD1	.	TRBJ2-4	CASSPRSPLLGTDSMRNIQYF	TGCGCCAGCAGCCCAAGATCGCCCCTACTGGGGACAGACTCTATGAGGAACATTCAGTACTTC
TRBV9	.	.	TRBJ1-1	CASSVGGQNTEAFF	TGTGCCAGCAGCGTAGGGGGACAGAACACTGAAGCTTTCTTT
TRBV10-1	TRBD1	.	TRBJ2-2	CAREKGARPTGELFF	TGCGCCAGGGAAAAGGGGGCCCGCCCCACCGGGGAGCTGTTTTTT
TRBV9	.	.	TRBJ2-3	CASSMRQVGGTDTQYF	TGTGCCAGCAGCATGAGACAGGTGGGGGGCACAGATACGCAGTATTTT
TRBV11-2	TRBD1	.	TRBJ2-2	CASSLEGAETGVSGELFF	TGTGCCAGCAGCTTAGAAGGGGCCGAGACAGGGGTCTCCGGGGAGCTGTTTTTT
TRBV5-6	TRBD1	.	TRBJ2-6	CASSSPGQGFPGANVLTF	TGTGCCAGCAGCTCCCCGGGACAGGGGTTCCCTGGGGCCAACGTCCTGACTTTC
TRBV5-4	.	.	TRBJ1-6	CASSPPDGVSPLHF	TGTGCCAGCAGCCCCCCGGACGGGGTTTCACCCCTCCACTTT
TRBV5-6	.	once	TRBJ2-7	CASSRTGTYEQYF	TGTGCCAGCAGCCGGACGGGGACCTACGAGCAGTACTTC
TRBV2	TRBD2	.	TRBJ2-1	CASSAPSGRALSYNEQFF	TGTGCCAGCAGTGCTCCTAGCGGGAGGGCCCTTTCATACAATGAGCAGTTCTTC
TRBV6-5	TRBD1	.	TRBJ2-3	CASSLGQGTDTQYF	TGTGCCAGCAGCCTGGGACAGGGGACAGATACGCAGTATTTT
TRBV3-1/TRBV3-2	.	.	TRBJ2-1	CASSQQVAGRSYNEQFF	TGTGCCAGCAGCCAACAAGTCGCGGGGCGCTCCTACAATGAGCAGTTCTTC
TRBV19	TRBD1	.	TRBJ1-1	CASMRGQRNTEAFF	TGTGCCAGTATGAGGGGGCAGAGGAACACTGAAGCTTTCTTT
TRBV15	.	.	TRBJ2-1	CATVNLGSGGNNEQFF	TGTGCCACGGTCAACCTCGGGTCGGGGGGCAACAATGAGCAGTTCTTC
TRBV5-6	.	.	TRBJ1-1	CASSQQGNTEAFF	TGTGCCAGCAGCCAACAGGGGAACACTGAAGCTTTCTTT
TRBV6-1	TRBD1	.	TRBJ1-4	CASSEGSATGAEKLFF	TGTGCCAGCAGTGAAGGGAGTGCTACAGGGGCTGAAAAACTGTTTTTT